Listed here are 10 T cell receptor beta chains from one sample, sequenced in a study of T cells after yellow fever vaccination. MiXCR was run by TCRdb on the 5' RACE reads, yielding one entry per CDR3 protein. There are roughly 45,000 distinct CDR3 sequences in the sample; around 6.8% occur only once, and about 9.4% lies in the top ten. The sample was PBMCs, either bulk or a sorted T-cell subset (CD4+, CD8+, memory, or dextramer-sorted; not recorded which), taken 45 days after the yellow fever booster vaccination. The receptors stem from a man aged 25 to 40 who received the YFV17D yellow fever vaccine.

V usage is TRBV14 and J usage is TRBJ1-4; D is possibly TRBD1 (5 bases). This CDR3 contains 16 residues. CDR1 is SGHDN and CDR2 is FVKESK in the germline V gene. The germline V and J ends were trimmed by 4 bases and 10 bases, with 22 bases remaining between them. The CDR3 spells CASSPPAGTSVGKLFF. The CDR3 nucleotides read TGTGCCAGCAGCCCCCCAGCTGGGACCTCTGTGGGAAAACTGTTTTTT.

V gene TRBV7-6 combines with J gene TRBJ2-2, with 7 bases aligning to TRBD1. The CDR3 has 17 residues. The germline V gene has CDR1 SGHVS and CDR2 FNYEAQ. J was trimmed by 0 bases and V by 1 base; bases with no gene match: 5. CDR3 in amino acids: CASSLGPGGPNTGELFF. The CDR3, as DNA: TGTGCCAGCAGCTTAGGGCCAGGGGGTCCGAACACCGGGGAGCTGTTTTTT.

This clonotype was picked up many times. The CDR3: CASSPPRGRARETQYF. The CDR3 DNA reads TGTGCCAGCAGCCCACCTCGCGGGAGGGCCCGGGAGACCCAGTACTTC. The rearrangement uses TRBV11-2 and TRBJ2-5, with 9 bases aligning to TRBD2. CDR3 length: 16 amino acids. Looked up from germline, CDR1 is SGHAT and CDR2 is FQNNGV. Trimming removed 5 bases from V and 5 bases from J; junction bases left unmatched: 12.

This clonotype came up many times. This chain uses TRBV15 with TRBJ2-5; 8 positions agree with TRBD1. The CDR3 loop spans 14 amino acids. The V segment lost 5 bases and the J segment 2 bases; nucleotides outside the gene matches: 4. CDR1 and CDR2 from the germline V gene are LNHNV and YYDKDF (reference sequence). CDR3 bases: TGTGCCACCAGCCGGACAGGGCATCAAGAGACCCAGTACTTC. Translated: CATSRTGHQETQYF.

The chain couples TRBV2 to TRBJ2-2; 7 positions agree with TRBD1. Unmatched junction bases numbered 5, after V lost 4 bases and J lost 3 bases. This CDR3 spans 15 amino acids. Germline lookup yields CDR1 SNHLY and CDR2 FYNNEI. For the CDR3, the DNA is TGTGCCAGCAGTGCAGAGGGGGCGGACACCGGGGAGCTGTTTTTT. This codes for CASSAEGADTGELFF. The complete variable domain, with remaining parts taken from reference TRBV2 and TRBJ2-2, reads EPEVTQTPSHQVTQMGQEVILRCVPISNHLYFYWYRQILGQKVEFLVSFYNNEISEKSEIFDDQFSVERPDGSNFTLKIRSTKLEDSAMYFCASSAEGADTGELFFGEGSRLTVL.

This clonotype showed up many times. The V and J genes are TRBV7-2 and TRBJ2-7; no firm D call. The length of the CDR3 is 14 residues. The V end was cut by 4 bases, the J end by 2 bases, with 12 bases between. Germline CDR1 SGHTA, CDR2 FQGNSA. The DNA of the CDR3 is TGTGCCAGCAGCTCCTACAACCTCCCCTACGAGCAGTACTTC. Encoded protein: CASSSYNLPYEQYF.

This clonotype was counted at least ten times. J is TRBJ1-5 and V is TRBV6-2 or TRBV6-3; D perhaps matches TRBD1 (5 bases). V shed 3 bases and J shed 7 bases, with 10 bases lying between them. Looked up from germline, CDR1 is MNHEY and CDR2 is SVGEGT. The CDR3 has 13 residues. Here the CDR3 reads CASSYEGYQPQHF. CDR3 in DNA: TGTGCCAGCAGTTATGAGGGGTACCAGCCCCAGCATTTT.

The J gene is TRBJ2-7, the V gene TRBV15; 8 bases agree with TRBD1. V shed 2 bases and J 0 bases; nucleotides not matched to a gene: 3. The CDR3 is 15 residues long. Germline CDR1 and CDR2: LNHNV and YYDKDF (reference sequence). CDR3 region: CATSRLGTGSYEQYF. CDR3 DNA sequence: TGTGCCACCAGCAGATTGGGGACAGGCTCCTACGAGCAGTACTTC.

J is TRBJ2-2 and V is TRBV27; D might be TRBD2 (6 bases). The CDR3 extends over 14 amino acids. CDR1 is MNHEY, CDR2 SMNVEV, per germline (reference sequence). Trimming shortened V by 5 bases and J by 9 bases, and 16 bases separated the two germline ends. CDR3 residues: CASSPETSPRELFF. For the CDR3, the DNA is TGTGCCAGCAGTCCGGAGACTAGTCCCCGGGAGCTGTTTTTT.

This clonotype is medium-sized. The V gene is TRBV20-1, the J gene TRBJ2-5, with TRBD2 matching over 10 bases. The CDR3 covers 15 residues. CDR1 and CDR2 from the germline V gene are DFQATT and SNEGSKA (reference sequence). CDR3 coding DNA: TGCAGCAGCCCTGGACTAGCGGTCTACCAAGAGACCCAGTACTTC. Translation: CSSPGLAVYQETQYF.